This T cell receptor beta chain appears in the sequencing data of a study of OX40 agonist ivuxolimab in advanced cancers. The CDR3 consists of 16 residues. From germline, CDR1 is SEHNR and CDR2 FQNEAQ (reference sequence). V shed 0 bases and J shed 2 bases, with 14 bases lying between them. The table came from immunoSEQ multiplex PCR; TCRdb's copy has only in-frame clones and leaves some out. The sample includes 60,000 to 70,000 clones, around 87% of them seen just once. Sequenced material: CD4+ or CD8+ T cells sorted from blood, taken in a trial of the OX40 agonist ivuxolimab. The TCR comes from an adult with an advanced solid tumor such as melanoma, head and neck, liver or kidney cancer. J is TRBJ2-7 and V is TRBV7-9, with D perhaps TRBD1 (5 bases). CDR3 bases: TGTGCCAGCAGCTTAGCGACAGCCGCTGGTCCCTACGAGCAGTACTTC. It codes for CASSLATAAGPYEQYF.